This T cell receptor (beta chain) was captured in a study of T cell responses to AZD1222 COVID-19 vaccine. Whole-study results and caveats: Donors in the cohort were predominantly white British and more often female, and clonal diversity was possibly underestimated. Repertoires were collected only later (after the peak T cell response had occurred).

The CDR3 covers 17 residues. The germline CDR1 and CDR2 sequences are SGDLS and YYNGEE. V was trimmed by 2 bases and J by 3 bases, leaving 18 bases between them. The assay was immunoSEQ multiplex PCR, and TCRdb's table has in-frame clones only and misses some. The table shows approximately 100,000 clones, with less than 95% occurring only once. Turning to this clone: The antigen is not known.

The chain is built from TRBV9 and TRBJ2-1, with D perhaps TRBD1 (5 bases). This sequence was found in an adult in good health. The source material was peripheral blood, sampled on day 0 of AZD1222 vaccination. The DNA of the CDR3 is TGTGCCAGCAGCGTCGAAACTCAGGGTGGGTACTACAATGAGCAGTTCTTC. Translating it yields CASSVETQGGYYNEQFF.